A selection of T cell receptor beta chains follows, all from one sample in a study of CD8 T cell repertoires and HIV-1 epitope variants. These receptors lack a known antigen. Produced via immunoSEQ multiplex PCR; TCRdb's table is partial and in-frame only. The sample has 4,900 or so clones; about 62% are singletons. Sample: cultured CD8+ T cells derived from PBMCs. Receptors were obtained from a male donor with HIV. The CDR3 runs from the conserved cysteine through the conserved F or W. The D gene is left open where the match is weak. Not all rows give a size; the values are once, few, many and, for expanded clones, a class.

-,TRBV27,TRBJ1-2,once,CASSFTMGNYGYTF,TGTGCCAGCAGTTTTACAATGGGTAACTATGGCTACACCTTC
TRBD2,TRBV28,TRBJ2-3,-,CASRRDYDTDTQYF,TGTGCCAGCAGACGGGACTACGACACAGATACGCAGTATTTT
-,TRBV6-6,TRBJ2-5,-,CASKFGGVQETQYF,TGTGCCAGCAAATTTGGCGGGGTCCAAGAGACCCAGTACTTC
-,TRBV6-5,TRBJ2-6,-,CASTLVSGANVLTF,TGTGCCAGCACCTTAGTATCTGGGGCCAACGTCCTGACTTTC
TRBD1,TRBV27,TRBJ1-2,-,CASSATGGFGGYTF,TGTGCCAGCAGTGCGACAGGGGGCTTTGGCGGCTACACCTTC
TRBD1,TRBV18,TRBJ1-1,-,CASSPPGQMNTEAFF,TGTGCCAGCTCACCGCCGGGACAGATGAACACTGAAGCTTTCTTT
TRBD2,TRBV25-1,TRBJ2-7,-,CASSGTSGRNEQYF,TGTGCCAGCAGTGGCACTAGCGGGAGAAACGAGCAGTACTTC
-,TRBV6-1,TRBJ2-7,-,CASRDRSYEQYF,TGTGCCAGCAGGGACAGATCCTACGAGCAGTACTTC
-,TRBV7-8,TRBJ2-1,medium-sized,CASSLDSSYNEQFF,TGTGCCAGCAGCTTAGATAGCTCCTACAATGAGCAGTTCTTC
TRBD1,TRBV5-1,TRBJ2-3,-,CASSRGTAIGADTQYF,TGCGCCAGCAGCAGGGGGACAGCTATCGGGGCAGATACGCAGTATTTT
TRBD2,TRBV28,TRBJ2-7,-,CASSWEGRGYEQYF,TGTGCCAGCAGTTGGGAGGGCCGGGGGTACGAGCAGTACTTC
-,TRBV19,TRBJ2-7,few,CASSTGTTYYEQYF,TGTGCCAGTAGTACAGGGACCACCTACTACGAGCAGTACTTC
-,TRBV28,TRBJ2-1,-,CASSLVAYNEQFF,TGTGCCAGCAGTTTAGTGGCCTACAATGAGCAGTTCTTC
TRBD1,TRBV6-5,TRBJ2-4,-,CASSPGQAQNIQYF,TGTGCCAGCAGTCCCGGACAGGCCCAAAACATTCAGTACTTC
-,TRBV6-5,TRBJ1-1,-,CASSEHGRHEAFF,TGTGCCAGCAGTGAACATGGGAGACATGAAGCTTTCTTT
-,TRBV28,TRBJ2-1,-,CASSTDRTFSYNEQFF,TGTGCCAGCAGTACTGACAGAACTTTCTCCTACAATGAGCAGTTCTTC
TRBD1,TRBV7-2,TRBJ1-1,-,CASSPIGGAGTEAFF,TGTGCCAGCAGCCCCATAGGGGGCGCGGGCACTGAAGCTTTCTTT
TRBD1,TRBV6-1,TRBJ2-7,-,CASREDRDLPGEQYF,TGTGCCAGCAGGGAGGACAGGGATCTTCCGGGTGAGCAGTACTTC
-,TRBV5-8,TRBJ2-1,-,CASSLDGLGGENEQFF,TGTGCCAGCAGCTTGGATGGGCTGGGGGGTGAAAATGAGCAGTTCTTC
-,TRBV5-8,TRBJ1-1,-,CASSLSVGSWNTEAFF,TGTGCCAGCAGCTTGTCGGTGGGCAGCTGGAACACTGAAGCTTTCTTT
TRBD1,TRBV18,TRBJ2-5,-,CASSPGTGEETQYF,TGTGCCAGCTCACCGGGGACAGGGGAAGAGACCCAGTACTTC
TRBD1,TRBV27,TRBJ2-3,-,CASSLRDRSTDTQYF,TGTGCCAGCAGTTTGAGGGACAGATCCACAGATACGCAGTATTTT
TRBD2,TRBV7-6,TRBJ2-3,-,CASSLVGGSTDTQYF,TGTGCCAGCAGCTTAGTGGGGGGGAGCACAGATACGCAGTATTTT
-,TRBV28,TRBJ1-2,few,CASSLDPTDFNYGYTF,TGTGCCAGCAGTCTGGACCCGACAGATTTTAACTATGGCTACACCTTC
-,TRBV21-1,TRBJ1-1,-,CASSRGGGFFTEAFF,TGTGCCAGCAGCCGCGGGGGGGGTTTTTTCACTGAAGCTTTCTTT
-,TRBV5-4,TRBJ2-1,-,CASRGTASGLPPFF,TGTGCCAGCAGAGGGACAGCTAGCGGTCTACCCCCGTTCTTC
TRBD2,TRBV19,TRBJ2-5,-,CASTHGGLAGGQETQYF,TGTGCCAGTACGCATGGTGGGCTAGCGGGAGGGCAGGAGACCCAGTACTTC
-,TRBV7-2,TRBJ2-5,-,CASRPPDRGGETQYF,TGTGCCAGCAGGCCACCGGACCGTGGAGGGGAGACCCAGTACTTC
TRBD2,TRBV19,TRBJ2-1,-,CASSIGAGPQFF,TGTGCCAGTAGTATTGGAGCGGGACCCCAGTTCTTC
-,TRBV11-2,TRBJ2-2,few,CASSLARRTGELFF,TGTGCCAGCAGCTTAGCCCGGAGGACCGGGGAGCTGTTTTTT